A selection of T cell receptor beta chains follows, all from one sample in a study of cytomegalovirus exposure and HLA in healthy donors. Sequencing used immunoSEQ multiplex PCR; TCRdb keeps in-frame clones, though not all of them. The profile covers about 200,000 clones, with nearly 80% appearing a single time and under 2% taken by the ten largest. Sample: PBMCs. The receptors originated from a man aged 18 to 29 in good health and CMV-seronegative. Both conserved end residues are part of each CDR3. A D gene is named only where the DNA matches it firmly. Part of the rows lack a size; the others show once, few, many or a class for expanded clones.

V gene	D gene	clone size	J gene	CDR3 DNA	CDR3 protein
TRBV28	-	-	TRBJ1-5	TGTGCCAGCAGTTTGGGTGGGGCTGGTAATCAGCCCCAGCATTTT	CASSLGGAGNQPQHF
TRBV6-5	-	-	TRBJ1-5	TGTGCCAGCAGACGAAAGGGAGTTGGCAATCAGCCCCAGCATTTT	CASRRKGVGNQPQHF
TRBV5-6	TRBD2	-	TRBJ2-1	TGTGCCAGCAGCTTGGCGGGCCTAGCGGCAAACAATGAGCAGTTCTTC	CASSLAGLAANNEQFF
TRBV6-5	TRBD2	-	TRBJ2-3	TGTGCCAGCAGTCCGGCGGGGGGCAACACAGATACGCAGTATTTT	CASSPAGGNTDTQYF
TRBV2	-	-	TRBJ1-2	TGTGCCAGCAGGGAAGGACATTACGGCTACACCTTC	CASREGHYGYTF
TRBV19	TRBD1	few	TRBJ2-1	TGTGCCAGTAGTTCCCCGGACAGGGGATACAATGAGCAGTTCTTC	CASSSPDRGYNEQFF
TRBV5-1	-	-	TRBJ2-5	TGCGCCAGCAGCTTGGACAGTCAAGAGACCCAGTACTTC	CASSLDSQETQYF
TRBV4-1	-	-	TRBJ2-6	TGCGCCAGCAGCCAAGATTTTACAGGGTACCCCTCTGGGGCCAACGTCCTGACTTTC	CASSQDFTGYPSGANVLTF
TRBV11-3	-	-	TRBJ2-2	TGTGCCAGCAGCTCCCACGGACAGACGACCGGGGAGCTGTTTTTT	CASSSHGQTTGELFF
TRBV6-5	TRBD1	-	TRBJ1-3	TGTGCCAGCAGTTACGGGACAGGCTCTGGAAACACCATATATTTT	CASSYGTGSGNTIYF
TRBV5-1	TRBD1	-	TRBJ1-2	TGCGCCAGCAGCTTCCAGGGGGCGCGAGGCTACACCTTC	CASSFQGARGYTF
TRBV6-5	TRBD2	-	TRBJ2-1	TGTGCCAGCAGGTCACTAGCGGGGGAACACAATGAGCAGTTCTTC	CASRSLAGEHNEQFF
TRBV5-3	-	-	TRBJ1-1	TGTGCCAGAAGCTTACTTTCGTCGGGGTCAGGCCGCAAGGAAGCTTTCTTT	CARSLLSSGSGRKEAFF
TRBV7-9	TRBD1	-	TRBJ1-4	TGTGCCAGCAGCTTAGACTGGGGGACAGTCGAAAAACTGTTTTTT	CASSLDWGTVEKLFF
TRBV7-3	TRBD1	-	TRBJ2-7	TGTGCCAGCAGCGCAACAGGGGGCTACGAGCAGTACTTC	CASSATGGYEQYF
TRBV7-2	-	-	TRBJ2-7	TGTGCCAGTAGATTGGGAGGTCGGTACGAGCAGTACTTC	CASRLGGRYEQYF
TRBV7-9	-	once	TRBJ2-7	TGTGCCAGCAGCTTTTTTATGGGGGCTAGGGCGGTCTACGAGCAGTACTTC	CASSFFMGARAVYEQYF
TRBV14	-	-	TRBJ2-7	TGTGCCAGCAGCGACCGCGTTGTGGCGGGACCCACCTACGAGCAGTACTTC	CASSDRVVAGPTYEQYF